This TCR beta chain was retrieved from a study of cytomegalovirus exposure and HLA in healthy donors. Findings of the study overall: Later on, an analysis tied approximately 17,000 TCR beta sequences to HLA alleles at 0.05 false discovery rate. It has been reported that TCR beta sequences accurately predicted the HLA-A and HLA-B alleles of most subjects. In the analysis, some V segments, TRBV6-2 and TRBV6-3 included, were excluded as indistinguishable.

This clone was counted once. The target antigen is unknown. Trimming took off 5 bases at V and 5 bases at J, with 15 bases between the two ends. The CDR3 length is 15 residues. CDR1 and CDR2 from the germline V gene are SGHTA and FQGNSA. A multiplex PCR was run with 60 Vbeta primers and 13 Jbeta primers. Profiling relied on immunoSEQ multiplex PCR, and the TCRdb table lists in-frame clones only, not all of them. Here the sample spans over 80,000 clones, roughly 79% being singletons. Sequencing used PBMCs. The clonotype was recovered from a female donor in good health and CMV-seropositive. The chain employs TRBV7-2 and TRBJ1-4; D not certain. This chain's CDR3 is CASSPRTGYNEKLFF. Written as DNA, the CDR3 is TGTGCCAGCAGCCCTCGGACGGGATACAATGAAAAACTGTTTTTT.